The rows below give T cell receptor beta chains drawn from one sample of a study of cytomegalovirus exposure and HLA in healthy donors. Some clones are missing from TCRdb's copy, which holds only in-frame ones; the method was immunoSEQ multiplex PCR. This table holds about 93,000 clones, approximately 68% found once. Sequencing was carried out using PBMCs. Every receptor here comes from a boy aged 5-17 years in good health and CMV-seropositive. Both conserved end residues are part of each CDR3. D genes are given only for firm matches. Rows give clone size only sometimes, using once, few, many, or a class for an expanded clone.

cdr3_aa cdr3_nt j_call clone_size d_call v_call
CASKQGDQPQHF TGTGCCAGTAAACAGGGGGATCAGCCCCAGCATTTT TRBJ1-5 - TRBD1 TRBV19
CASSLGQGYEQFF TGCGCCAGCAGCTTGGGGCAGGGCTATGAGCAGTTCTTC TRBJ2-1 few - TRBV5-1
CASSPMTSHEQFF TGTGCCAGCAGCCCGATGACTAGCCATGAGCAGTTCTTC TRBJ2-1 - TRBD2 TRBV9
CASSLATGGGNTIYF TGTGCCAGCAGCTTAGCTACAGGGGGTGGAAACACCATATATTTT TRBJ1-3 - TRBD1 TRBV7-2
CASSVDHKETQYF TGTGCCAGCAGCGTAGACCACAAAGAGACCCAGTACTTC TRBJ2-5 - - TRBV9
CASGQNEGAYGYTF TGTGCCAGCGGACAGAACGAGGGGGCTTACGGCTACACCTTC TRBJ1-2 - TRBD1 TRBV11-2
CASSARGTDTQYF TGTGCCAGCAGCGCCCGGGGAACAGATACGCAGTATTTT TRBJ2-3 once - TRBV9
CASSPPGGGRRIDSGELFF TGTGCCAGCAGCCCACCAGGGGGTGGCCGAAGAATCGATAGCGGGGAGCTGTTTTTT TRBJ2-2 - TRBD1 TRBV7-3
CSSSFGTGRYEQYF TGTTCCAGCAGCTTCGGGACAGGTCGCTACGAGCAGTACTTC TRBJ2-7 - TRBD1 TRBV7-9
CALSRGLGTEAFF TGTGCCCTAAGTAGGGGGCTAGGAACTGAAGCTTTCTTT TRBJ1-1 - TRBD1 TRBV30
CASSLGPRENTGELFF TGTGCCAGCAGCTTGGGCCCCAGGGAGAACACCGGGGAGCTGTTTTTT TRBJ2-2 few - TRBV5-6
CARSPSGGRTDTQYF TGTGCCAGAAGCCCTAGCGGGGGAAGAACAGATACGCAGTATTTT TRBJ2-3 - TRBD2 TRBV5-3
CASSRGSEQFF TGTGCCAGTAGCAGGGGGAGTGAGCAGTTCTTC TRBJ2-1 - TRBD1 TRBV19
CASGLVLGQGADEQYF TGTGCTAGTGGTTTGGTACTGGGACAGGGGGCGGACGAGCAGTACTTC TRBJ2-7 - TRBD1 TRBV12-5
CASSLWQGADGYTF TGTGCCAGCAGTTTATGGCAGGGGGCTGACGGCTACACCTTC TRBJ1-2 once TRBD1 TRBV28
CASSLGGEGNQPQHF TGCGCCAGCAGCTTGGGAGGGGAGGGCAATCAGCCCCAGCATTTT TRBJ1-5 - - TRBV5-1
CASSRLSGLAPFEQYF TGTGCCAGCAGCCGGCTGTCTGGACTTGCTCCCTTCGAGCAGTACTTC TRBJ2-7 - - TRBV27
CASSQPTPSTGEEEKLFF TGCGCCAGCAGCCAACCCACCCCTTCGACAGGGGAGGAGGAAAAACTGTTTTTT TRBJ1-4 - TRBD1 TRBV4-1
CASSQDWLRDRIYEQYF TGCGCCAGCAGCCAAGACTGGCTCCGGGACAGAATTTACGAGCAGTACTTC TRBJ2-7 - TRBD1 TRBV4-3
CASSLGTEGETQYF TGTGCCAGCAGCTTAGGGACAGAGGGGGAGACCCAGTACTTC TRBJ2-5 few - TRBV11-3
CATSTYSGKGDTQYF TGTGCCACCAGTACCTATAGCGGGAAAGGAGATACGCAGTATTTT TRBJ2-3 - TRBD2 TRBV15
CASSQGTLKGSEKLFF TGCGCCAGCAGCCAGGGGACTCTTAAAGGGAGTGAAAAACTGTTTTTT TRBJ1-4 - - TRBV4-1
CATSRGPQHF TGCGCCACTTCCCGCGGGCCCCAGCATTTT TRBJ1-5 - - TRBV5-1
CASSLGQGAFVDTQYF TGCGCCAGCAGCTTGGGTCAGGGGGCATTTGTAGATACGCAGTATTTT TRBJ2-3 few TRBD1 TRBV5-1
CASSQDERDWNEQFF TGTGCCAGCAGCCAAGATGAGCGGGATTGGAATGAGCAGTTCTTC TRBJ2-1 - TRBD2 TRBV4-2
CATSVAGGAYSNQPQHF TGTGCCACGTCCGTCGCGGGGGGGGCCTATAGCAATCAGCCCCAGCATTTT TRBJ1-5 - - TRBV18
CASSGVAGGPDTQYF TGTGCCAGCTCTGGAGTAGCGGGAGGCCCAGATACGCAGTATTTT TRBJ2-3 - TRBD2 TRBV7-9
CASSLRKGNEQYF TGTGCCAGCAGCCTAAGGAAGGGGAACGAGCAGTACTTC TRBJ2-7 - - TRBV4-2
CASSELAGGYNEQFF TGTGCCAGCAGCGAACTAGCGGGGGGATACAATGAGCAGTTCTTC TRBJ2-1 - TRBD2 TRBV9
CASSRPDPEAFF TGTGCCAGCAGCAGGCCCGACCCTGAAGCTTTCTTT TRBJ1-1 - - TRBV6-5
CASSPGQQETQYF TGCGCCAGCAGCCCGGGACAGCAAGAGACCCAGTACTTC TRBJ2-5 - TRBD1 TRBV5-1
CASSLKGLETQYF TGTGCCAGCAGCTTAAAGGGGTTGGAGACCCAGTACTTC TRBJ2-5 few - TRBV5-6
CSVGDLGNTIYF TGCAGCGTTGGAGATTTAGGAAACACCATATATTTT TRBJ1-3 - - TRBV29-1
CASSLDRLREKLFF TGTGCCAGCAGCTTGGACAGGCTCCGTGAAAAACTGTTTTTT TRBJ1-4 - TRBD1 TRBV7-3
CASDVGQGASGANVLTF TGTGCCAGTGATGTGGGACAGGGGGCCTCTGGGGCCAACGTCCTGACTTTC TRBJ2-6 - TRBD1 TRBV19
CAWRGGGFTRWGGEQFF TGTGCCTGGAGGGGCGGGGGGTTTACCCGCTGGGGTGGTGAGCAGTTCTTC TRBJ2-1 - TRBD2 TRBV30
CASSEYRSTGEQYF TGTGCCAGCAGTGAGTACAGATCTACGGGGGAGCAGTACTTC TRBJ2-7 few - TRBV2
CAISESGGLASYEQYF TGTGCCATCAGTGAGTCGGGGGGACTAGCCTCCTACGAGCAGTACTTC TRBJ2-7 - TRBD2 TRBV10-3
CASSEGWGDGYTF TGTGCCAGCAGTGAGGGATGGGGGGACGGCTACACCTTC TRBJ1-2 few - TRBV6-5
CASSAPGQGYNQPQHF TGCGCCAGCAGCGCACCGGGACAGGGGTACAATCAGCCCCAGCATTTT TRBJ1-5 - TRBD1 TRBV4-1
CASSYRQEANYGYTF TGTGCCAGCAGTTATAGGCAGGAAGCTAACTATGGCTACACCTTC TRBJ1-2 - - TRBV6-5
CASLDRSTGELFF TGTGCCAGCCTGGACAGGAGCACCGGGGAGCTGTTTTTT TRBJ2-2 - TRBD1 TRBV6-1
CASSLTSGGTYEQYF TGTGCCAGCAGCTTGACTAGCGGGGGTACCTACGAGCAGTACTTC TRBJ2-7 - TRBD2 TRBV7-2
CASSVEGDPGPDAPLHF TGTGCCAGCAGCGTAGAGGGGGATCCGGGTCCTGATGCACCCCTCCACTTT TRBJ1-6 few - TRBV9
CATSRDRPGIGTIYF TGTGCCACCAGCAGAGATCGGCCAGGGATTGGCACCATATATTTT TRBJ1-3 - - TRBV15
CASSSLGNGEQFF TGCGCCAGCAGCTCACTAGGGAATGGTGAGCAGTTCTTC TRBJ2-1 - - TRBV5-1
CASSDVMEKLFF TGTGCCAGCAGTGATGTCATGGAAAAACTGTTTTTT TRBJ1-4 few - TRBV2
CASSQDTAGTGYEQYF TGCGCCAGCAGCCAAGATACCGCCGGGACAGGGTACGAGCAGTACTTC TRBJ2-7 - TRBD1 TRBV4-1
CAWSDGRGGAHQPQNF TGTGCCTGGAGTGACGGTAGGGGGGGGGCTCATCAGCCCCAGAATTTT TRBJ1-5 - - TRBV30
CASSEYFGQYGYTF TGTGCCAGCAGTGAATATTTTGGACAGTACGGCTACACCTTC TRBJ1-2 - - TRBV25-1
CASSVRLAGSYEQYF TGTGCCAGCAGCGTCAGACTAGCGGGCTCCTACGAGCAGTACTTC TRBJ2-7 - TRBD2 TRBV7-2
CASSEGYSPYEQYF TGTGCCAGCAGTGAAGGGTACAGCCCCTACGAGCAGTACTTC TRBJ2-7 once - TRBV2
CASSLSTPGGGFGYTF TGTGCCAGCAGTTTATCGACCCCAGGGGGCGGGTTTGGCTACACCTTC TRBJ1-2 - TRBD1 TRBV27
CASSLEGAAPQHF TGTGCCAGCAGCTTAGAGGGGGCTGCGCCCCAGCATTTT TRBJ1-5 - TRBD1 TRBV7-2